The 26 T cell receptor beta chains below all came from one sample that was sequenced in a study of OX40 agonist ivuxolimab in advanced cancers. Assay used: immunoSEQ multiplex PCR; TCRdb lists only in-frame clones, some missing. Altogether about 70,000 clones are present, about 91% being singletons, with the ten largest covering around 2.8%. Specimen: CD4+ or CD8+ T cells sorted from blood, collected in a trial of the OX40 agonist ivuxolimab. The source is an adult with an advanced solid tumor such as melanoma, head and neck, liver or kidney cancer.

The chain carries TRBV6-5 and TRBJ2-1; D is unresolved. Trimming removed 4 bases at V and 5 bases at J, with 6 bases between. The germline CDR1 and CDR2 sequences are MNHEY and SVGAGI. The CDR3 has 12 amino acids. The CDR3 sequence is CASSLGDNEQFF. The CDR3 nucleotides read TGTGCCAGCAGTTTAGGTGACAATGAGCAGTTCTTC.

The chain couples TRBV4-1 to TRBJ2-1; 7 bases map to TRBD1. Germline V gene data show CDR1 as MGHRA and CDR2 as YSYEKL. CDR3 length equals 16 residues. V lost 0 bases, J lost 3 bases, and 5 bases stayed unmatched. CDR3 loop: CASSQEGTGVYNEQFF. Written as DNA, the CDR3 is TGCGCCAGCAGCCAAGAAGGCACAGGGGTCTACAATGAGCAGTTCTTC.

J is TRBJ1-2 and V is TRBV5-1; D possibly corresponds to TRBD1 (5 bases). Germline V gene sequence: CDR1 SGHRS, CDR2 YFSETQ. The germline V and J ends were trimmed by 0 bases and 4 bases, with 16 bases remaining between them. The CDR3 runs 16 residues. This chain's CDR3 is CASSLGRGAQGYGYTF. The CDR3 DNA reads as TGCGCCAGCAGCTTGGGCCGAGGGGCGCAGGGCTATGGCTACACCTTC.

This clone was detected once. The CDR3 coding sequence is TGTGCCAGCAGCTTAGATCATAGCCCACAGTATTTT. Its protein product is CASSLDHSPQYF. V gene TRBV11-2 combines with J gene TRBJ2-3; no clear D. Germline V gene lookup returns CDR1 SGHAT and CDR2 FQNNGV. Trimming took 0 bases from V and 12 from J, leaving 10 bases between them. The CDR3 runs 12 residues.

This chain links TRBV15 with TRBJ2-3; 7 bases agree with TRBD2. V lost 1 base, J lost 7 bases, and 11 bases stayed unmatched. Germline loops: CDR1 LNHNV, CDR2 YYDKDF (reference sequence). This CDR3 has 16 residues. CDR3 sequence: CATSRGFLAGENTQYF. The CDR3, as DNA: TGTGCCACCAGCAGAGGATTTCTTGCGGGAGAAAATACGCAGTATTTT.

V and J are TRBV28 and TRBJ2-1; 7 bases are shared with TRBD2. The CDR3 is 15 residues long. Germline V gene sequence: CDR1 MDHEN, CDR2 SYDVKM. Trimming at V came to 0 bases and at J to 6 bases, leaving 5 bases not matched to a gene. This chain's CDR3 is CASSLWRGTSNEQFF. The DNA of the CDR3 is TGTGCCAGCAGTTTATGGCGGGGGACCAGCAATGAGCAGTTCTTC.

The chain employs TRBV14 and TRBJ1-1; 8 nucleotides align to TRBD1. The J segment lost 4 bases and the V segment lost 4 bases, leaving 8 bases of the junction unmatched. In germline, CDR1 is SGHDN, CDR2 FVKESK. CDR3 length equals 15 residues. The CDR3 nucleotides are TGTGCCAGCAGCCCGAGAACAGGGGGAGGCACTGAAGCTTTCTTT. Protein sequence: CASSPRTGGGTEAFF. Full variable domain (rest looked up from reference TRBV14 and TRBJ1-1): EAGVTQFPSHSVIEKGQTVTLRCDPISGHDNLYWYRRVMGKEIKFLLHFVKESKQDESGMPNNRFLAERTGGTYSTLKVQPAELEDSGVYFCASSPRTGGGTEAFFGQGTRLTVV.

This clone was counted once. The chain recombines TRBV5-4 with TRBJ1-3; no definite D call. Trimming pared 4 bases from V and 2 bases from J, leaving 7 bases between. The germline V gene encodes CDR1 SGHNT and CDR2 YYREEE (reference sequence). CDR3 size: 13 residues. The DNA for the CDR3 is TGTGCCAGCAGCGGCGGAACTGGAAACACCATATATTTT. It yields the protein CASSGGTGNTIYF.

This clone came up once. V usage is TRBV5-1 and J usage is TRBJ2-1, with 8 bases that match TRBD2. This CDR3 spans 16 amino acids. Losses at the gene ends were 0 bases for V and 10 bases for J; bases not matched to a gene: 12. Looked up from germline, CDR1 is SGHRS and CDR2 is YFSETQ. CDR3 sequence reads: CASSLAREARLREQFF. In DNA, the CDR3 is TGCGCCAGCAGCTTGGCGCGGGAGGCCCGCCTACGGGAGCAGTTCTTC. Complete variable domain (other parts from reference TRBV5-1 and TRBJ2-1): KAGVTQTPRYLIKTRGQQVTLSCSPISGHRSVSWYQQTPGQGLQFLFEYFSETQRNKGNFPGRFSGRQFSNSRSEMNVSTLELGDSALYLCASSLAREARLREQFFGPGTRLTVL.

The chain recombines TRBV9 with TRBJ2-1; 10 bases align to TRBD2. The CDR3 contains 15 residues. The germline V gene encodes CDR1 SGDLS and CDR2 YYNGEE. Losses at the gene ends were 0 bases for V and 5 bases for J; bases not matched to a gene: 2. CDR3 nucleotide sequence: TGTGCCAGCAGCGTAGCTAGCGGGGGCAACAATGAGCAGTTCTTC. It codes for CASSVASGGNNEQFF.

A single count supports this clone. J is TRBJ2-5 and V is TRBV6-5; D may be TRBD1 (6 bases). CDR1 MNHEY and CDR2 SVGAGI come from the germline V gene. V was cut by 6 bases and J by 1 base, with 15 bases left in between. The CDR3 is made up of 15 amino acids. CDR3 nucleotide sequence: TGTGCCAGCAGCTGGGGACAACTATCCCAAGAGACCCAGTACTTC. Amino acid sequence: CASSWGQLSQETQYF.

The J gene is TRBJ2-7, the V gene TRBV18; D uncertain. CDR1 and CDR2 (germline): KGHSH, LQKENI. V lost 3 bases and J 6 bases, leaving 15 bases between the germline ends. The CDR3 has 14 residues. DNA for the CDR3: TGTGCCAGCTCACCCTTTTCTTTGTCGGGCGAGCAGTACTTC. Encoded protein: CASSPFSLSGEQYF.

The CDR3 bases are TGTGCCAGTAGCCTACGGACAGGCGGTTCCAAAAACATTCAGTACTTC. This encodes CASSLRTGGSKNIQYF. The chain uses TRBV19 and TRBJ2-4, with TRBD1 matching 7 bases. With 6 bases clipped from V and 2 bases from J, the junction kept 10 bases outside the gene matches. Germline CDR1 and CDR2: LNHDA and SQIVND (reference sequence). The CDR3 is 16 residues long.

This chain connects TRBV5-6 to TRBJ1-2; maybe TRBD1 (6 bases). This CDR3 spans 15 amino acids. CDR1 SGHDT and CDR2 YYEEEE come from the germline V gene. V lost 0 bases, J lost 6 bases, and 15 bases lay in between. The CDR3 spells CASSLVNRVGHGYTF. The CDR3 bases are TGTGCCAGCAGCTTGGTGAACAGGGTAGGCCATGGCTACACCTTC.

This clone has only one observation. V and J are TRBV29-1 and TRBJ2-7, with D perhaps TRBD1 or TRBD2 (5 bases each). This CDR3 is 11 amino acids long. The V and J ends lost 7 bases and 3 bases respectively, with 10 bases between them. CDR1 and CDR2 (germline): SQVTM, ANQGSEA. The CDR3 is CSARGFYEQYF. CDR3 bases: TGCAGCGCGAGGGGTTTCTACGAGCAGTACTTC.

This chain joins TRBV5-1 and TRBJ2-5; the match to TRBD2 covers 7 bases. Germline loops: CDR1 SGHRS, CDR2 YFSETQ. With 3 bases clipped from V and 5 bases from J, the junction kept 7 bases outside the gene matches. CDR3 length: 14 residues. The CDR3 coding sequence is TGCGCCAGCAGCTGGGAGGGAACTTTGGAGACCCAGTACTTC. Its translation is CASSWEGTLETQYF.

The V gene is TRBV7-9, the J gene TRBJ2-1; 10 bases are a match to TRBD1. V trimming: 2 bases; J trimming: 8 bases; junction bases outside the gene matches: 6. Germline CDR1 and CDR2: SEHNR and FQNEAQ (reference sequence). The CDR3 covers 15 residues. This CDR3 is CASSLRQGASDEQFF. CDR3 DNA: TGTGCCAGCAGCTTACGACAGGGGGCTTCCGATGAGCAGTTCTTC.

The rearrangement joins TRBV28 to TRBJ1-5; D not certain. This CDR3 is built from 12 residues. CDR1 is MDHEN and CDR2 is SYDVKM in the germline V gene. The ends were cut back, 8 bases at V and 3 bases at J, with 8 bases in the middle. In DNA form, the CDR3 reads TGTGCCAGCGTGGGTCTCAATCAGCCCCAGCATTTT. Its translation is CASVGLNQPQHF.

The chain employs TRBV28 and TRBJ2-5; perhaps TRBD1 as D (6 bases). Trimming shortened V by 5 bases and J by 4 bases, and 14 bases separated the two germline ends. The CDR3 contains 14 residues. Germline CDR1 is MDHEN and CDR2 is SYDVKM. The CDR3: CASSTYRVLETQYF. The DNA for the CDR3 is TGTGCCAGCAGTACCTACAGGGTTCTAGAGACCCAGTACTTC.

The chain is built from TRBV5-1 and TRBJ1-4; D is unresolved. Germline CDR1 and CDR2: SGHRS and YFSETQ. The CDR3 loop spans 13 amino acids. Trimming took 0 bases from V and 8 from J, leaving 8 bases between them. The CDR3 sequence is CASSLDSEEKLFF. CDR3 bases: TGCGCCAGCAGCTTGGACAGCGAGGAAAAACTGTTTTTT. The full variable domain, completed using reference TRBV5-1 and TRBJ1-4, is KAGVTQTPRYLIKTRGQQVTLSCSPISGHRSVSWYQQTPGQGLQFLFEYFSETQRNKGNFPGRFSGRQFSNSRSEMNVSTLELGDSALYLCASSLDSEEKLFFGSGTQLSVL.

The chain is built from TRBV6-5 and TRBJ2-5; 9 positions agree with TRBD1. CDR1 is MNHEY, CDR2 SVGAGI, per germline. There are 15 residues in the CDR3. Losses at the gene ends were 0 bases for V and 2 bases for J; bases not matched to a gene: 1. CDR3 sequence reads: CASSYSGTGQETQYF. CDR3 nucleotide sequence: TGTGCCAGCAGTTACTCTGGGACAGGGCAAGAGACCCAGTACTTC.

The gene calls are TRBV9 and TRBJ2-1; 9 bases are shared with TRBD1. The ends lost 1 base at V and 8 bases at J; junction bases unmatched: 13. Germline CDR1 reads SGDLS; CDR2 reads YYNGEE. The CDR3 totals 17 residues. The CDR3 here is CASSVSPPGQGADEQFF. The DNA for the CDR3 is TGTGCCAGCAGCGTATCACCCCCGGGACAGGGCGCGGATGAGCAGTTCTTC.

The rearrangement joins TRBV5-1 to TRBJ2-2, with D unresolved. This CDR3 region has 15 residues. Looked up from germline, CDR1 is SGHRS and CDR2 is YFSETQ. V lost 4 bases to trimming and J lost 1 base, with 11 bases between them. The CDR3 DNA is TGCGCCAGCAGCCTCCAGGCGGTGAACACCGGGGAGCTGTTTTTT. This translates into CASSLQAVNTGELFF.

This chain joins TRBV25-1 and TRBJ1-1, with TRBD1 matching 10 bases. The CDR3 runs 13 residues. The germline V gene encodes CDR1 MGHDK and CDR2 SYGVNS. After removal of 7 bases from V and 5 bases from J, the junction contained 4 bases not matched to a gene. CDR3 sequence (DNA): TGTGCCAGCAAGGGGACAGGGGAGACTGAAGCTTTCTTT. It yields the protein CASKGTGETEAFF.

This chain joins TRBV11-1 and TRBJ2-2; 10 nucleotides line up with TRBD1. This CDR3 has 16 residues. V shed 5 bases and J 5 bases; nucleotides not matched to a gene: 8. From germline, CDR1 is SGHAT and CDR2 FQDESV (reference sequence). CDR3: CASSPGRDRGTGELFF. In DNA form, the CDR3 reads TGTGCCAGCAGCCCCGGAAGGGACAGGGGTACCGGGGAGCTGTTTTTT.

This rearrangement joins TRBV28 to TRBJ2-1; 12 bases fit TRBD2. The CDR3 totals 15 residues. V shed 6 bases, J shed 4 bases, and the junction held 4 bases outside the gene matches. CDR1 is MDHEN and CDR2 is SYDVKM in the germline V gene. This CDR3 is CASRLGTSGYNEQFF. In DNA form, the CDR3 reads TGTGCCAGCAGGTTGGGGACTAGCGGGTACAATGAGCAGTTCTTC.